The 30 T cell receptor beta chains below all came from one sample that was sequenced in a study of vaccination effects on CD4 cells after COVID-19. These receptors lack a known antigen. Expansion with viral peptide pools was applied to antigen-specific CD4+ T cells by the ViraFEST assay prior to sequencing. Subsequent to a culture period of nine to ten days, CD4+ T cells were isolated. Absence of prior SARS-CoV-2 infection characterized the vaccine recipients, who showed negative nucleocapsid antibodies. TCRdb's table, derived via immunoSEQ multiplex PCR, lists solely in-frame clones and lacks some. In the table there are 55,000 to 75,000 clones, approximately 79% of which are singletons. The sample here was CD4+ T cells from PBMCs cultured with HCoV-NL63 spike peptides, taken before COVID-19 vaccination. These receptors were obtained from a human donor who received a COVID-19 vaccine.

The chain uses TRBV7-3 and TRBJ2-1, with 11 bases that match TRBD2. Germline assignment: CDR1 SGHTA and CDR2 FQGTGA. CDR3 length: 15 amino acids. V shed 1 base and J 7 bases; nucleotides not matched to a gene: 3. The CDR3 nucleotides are TGTGCCAGCAGCTTAAAGACTAGCGGGAAGAATGAGCAGTTCTTC. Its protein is CASSLKTSGKNEQFF.

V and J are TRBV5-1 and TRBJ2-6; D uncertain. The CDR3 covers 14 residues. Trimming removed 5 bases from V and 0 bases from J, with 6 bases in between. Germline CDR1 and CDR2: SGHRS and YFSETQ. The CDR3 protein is CASRGSSGANVLTF. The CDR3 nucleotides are TGCGCCAGCAGGGGTTCCTCTGGGGCCAACGTCCTGACTTTC.

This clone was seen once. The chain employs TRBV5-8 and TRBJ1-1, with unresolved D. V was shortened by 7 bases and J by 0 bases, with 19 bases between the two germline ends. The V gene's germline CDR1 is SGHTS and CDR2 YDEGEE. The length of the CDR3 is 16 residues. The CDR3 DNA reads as TGTGCCAGCCCCACCTATCCACGGACGGTGAACACTGAAGCTTTCTTT. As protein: CASPTYPRTVNTEAFF.

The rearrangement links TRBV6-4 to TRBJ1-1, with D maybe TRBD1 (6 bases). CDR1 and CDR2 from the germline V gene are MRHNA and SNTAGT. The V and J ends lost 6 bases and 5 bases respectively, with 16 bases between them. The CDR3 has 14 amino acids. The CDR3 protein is CASSLEGGGTEAFF. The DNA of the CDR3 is TGTGCCAGCAGCCTCGAGGGGGGGGGAACTGAAGCTTTCTTT.

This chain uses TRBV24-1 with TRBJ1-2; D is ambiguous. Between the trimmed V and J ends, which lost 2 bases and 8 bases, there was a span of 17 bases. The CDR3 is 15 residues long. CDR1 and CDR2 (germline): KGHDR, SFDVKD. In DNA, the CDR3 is TGTGCCACCAGTGATTATTCAGGAGATGTCTTCGGCTACACCTTC. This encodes CATSDYSGDVFGYTF.

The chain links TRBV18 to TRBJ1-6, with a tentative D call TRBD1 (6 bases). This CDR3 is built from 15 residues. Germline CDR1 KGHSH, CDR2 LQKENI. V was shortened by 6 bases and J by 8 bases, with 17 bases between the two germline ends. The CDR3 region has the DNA TGTGCCAGCTCCCCATTACAGGGTTTTGATTCACCCCTCCACTTT. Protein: CASSPLQGFDSPLHF. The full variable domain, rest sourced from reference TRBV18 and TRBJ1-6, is NAGVMQNPRHLVRRRGQEARLRCSPMKGHSHVYWYRQLPEEGLKFMVYLQKENIIDESGMPKERFSAEFPKEGPSILRIQQVVRGDSAAYFCASSPLQGFDSPLHFGNGTRLTVT.

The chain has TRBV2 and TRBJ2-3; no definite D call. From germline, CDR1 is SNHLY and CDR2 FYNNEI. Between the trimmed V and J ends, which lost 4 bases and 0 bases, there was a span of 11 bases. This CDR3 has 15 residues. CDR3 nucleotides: TGTGCCAGCAGTGCGCGTGGCCTAAGCACAGATACGCAGTATTTT. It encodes CASSARGLSTDTQYF.

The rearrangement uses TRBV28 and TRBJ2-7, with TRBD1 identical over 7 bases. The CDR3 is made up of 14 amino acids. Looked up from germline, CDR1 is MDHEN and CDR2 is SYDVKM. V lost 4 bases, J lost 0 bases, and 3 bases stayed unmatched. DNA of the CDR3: TGTGCCAGCAGTTCTGGGACAGCCTCCTACGAGCAGTACGTC. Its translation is CASSSGTASYEQYV.

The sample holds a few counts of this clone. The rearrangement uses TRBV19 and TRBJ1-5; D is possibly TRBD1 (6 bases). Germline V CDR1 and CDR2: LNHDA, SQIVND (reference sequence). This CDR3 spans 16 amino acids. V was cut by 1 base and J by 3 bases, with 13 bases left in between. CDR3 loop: CASSIAMDSNNQPQHF. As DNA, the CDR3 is TGTGCCAGTAGTATAGCCATGGACAGCAACAATCAGCCCCAGCATTTT.

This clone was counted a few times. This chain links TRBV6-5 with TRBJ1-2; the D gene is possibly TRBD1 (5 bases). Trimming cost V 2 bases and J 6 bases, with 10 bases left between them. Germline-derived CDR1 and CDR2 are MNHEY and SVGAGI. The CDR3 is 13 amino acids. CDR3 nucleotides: TGTGCCAGCAGTTACGATCCGGGACATGGCTACACCTTC. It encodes CASSYDPGHGYTF.

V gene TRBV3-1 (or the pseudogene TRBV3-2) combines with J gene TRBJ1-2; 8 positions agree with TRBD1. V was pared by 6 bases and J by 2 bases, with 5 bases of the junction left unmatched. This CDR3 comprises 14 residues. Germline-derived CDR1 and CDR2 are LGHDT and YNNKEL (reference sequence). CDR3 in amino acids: CASSHRGNNYGYTF. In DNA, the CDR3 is TGTGCCAGCAGTCACAGGGGGAACAACTATGGCTACACCTTC.

In DNA form, the CDR3 reads TGTGCCAGCAGTTCTGAGAACTATGGCTACACCTTC. Translating it yields CASSSENYGYTF. The chain joins TRBV28 to TRBJ1-2; D call uncertain. With 4 bases removed from V and 2 bases from J, the gap between germline ends came to 5 bases. CDR3 length: 12 residues. Per the germline V gene, CDR1 is MDHEN and CDR2 is SYDVKM.

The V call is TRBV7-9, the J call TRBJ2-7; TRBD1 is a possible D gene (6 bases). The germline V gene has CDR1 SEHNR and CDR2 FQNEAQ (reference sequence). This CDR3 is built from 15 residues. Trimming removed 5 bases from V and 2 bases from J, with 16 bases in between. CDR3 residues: CASSRAGGQTYEQYV. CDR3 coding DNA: TGTGCCAGCAGCCGGGCGGGTGGACAGACCTACGAGCAGTACGTC.

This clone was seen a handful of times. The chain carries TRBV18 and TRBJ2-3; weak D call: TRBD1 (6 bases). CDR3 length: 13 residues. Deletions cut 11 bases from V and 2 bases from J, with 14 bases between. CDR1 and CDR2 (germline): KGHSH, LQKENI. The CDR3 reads CAGAQGLTDTQYF. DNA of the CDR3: TGTGCCGGGGCACAGGGTCTCACAGATACGCAGTATTTT.

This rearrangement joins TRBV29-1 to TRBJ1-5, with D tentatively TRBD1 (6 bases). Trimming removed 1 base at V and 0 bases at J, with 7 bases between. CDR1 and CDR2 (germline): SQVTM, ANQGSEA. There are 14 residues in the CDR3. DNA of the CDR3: TGCAGCGTTGAAGGGGACACTAGCAATCAGCCCCAGCATTTT. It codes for CSVEGDTSNQPQHF.

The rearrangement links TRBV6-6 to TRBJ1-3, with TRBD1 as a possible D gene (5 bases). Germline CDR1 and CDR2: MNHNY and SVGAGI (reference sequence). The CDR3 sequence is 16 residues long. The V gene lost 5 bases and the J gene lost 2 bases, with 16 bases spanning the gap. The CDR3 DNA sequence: TGTGCCAGCAGTATCCCAGGGCGCCTTCCTGGAAACACCATATATTTT. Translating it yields CASSIPGRLPGNTIYF.

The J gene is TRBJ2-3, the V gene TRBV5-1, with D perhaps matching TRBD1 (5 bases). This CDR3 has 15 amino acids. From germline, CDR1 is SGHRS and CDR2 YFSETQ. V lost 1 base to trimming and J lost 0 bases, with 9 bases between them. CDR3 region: CASSLWTQSTDTQYF. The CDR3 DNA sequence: TGCGCCAGCAGCTTGTGGACACAGAGCACAGATACGCAGTATTTT.

The CDR3 region is CASRADGTFNEKLFF. The CDR3 bases are TGTGCCAGCAGAGCGGACGGAACATTTAATGAAAAACTGTTTTTT. The chain has TRBV28 and TRBJ1-4; D is ambiguous. The V and J ends lost 6 bases and 4 bases respectively, with 15 bases between them. This CDR3 spans 15 amino acids. Germline values: CDR1 MDHEN, CDR2 SYDVKM.

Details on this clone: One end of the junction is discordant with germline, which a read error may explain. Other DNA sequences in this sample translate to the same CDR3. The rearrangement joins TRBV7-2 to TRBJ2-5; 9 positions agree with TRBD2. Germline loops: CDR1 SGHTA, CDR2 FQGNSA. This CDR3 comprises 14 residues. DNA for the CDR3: TGTGCCAGCAGCCTAGCGGGGTGGGGTGAGACCCAGTACTTC. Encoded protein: CASSLAGWGETQYF.

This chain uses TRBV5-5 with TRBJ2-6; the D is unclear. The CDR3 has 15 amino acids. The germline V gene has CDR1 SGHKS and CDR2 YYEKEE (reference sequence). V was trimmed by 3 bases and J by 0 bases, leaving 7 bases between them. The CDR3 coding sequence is TGTGCCAGCAGCTACCAGTACTCTGGGGCCAACGTCCTGACTTTC. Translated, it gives CASSYQYSGANVLTF.

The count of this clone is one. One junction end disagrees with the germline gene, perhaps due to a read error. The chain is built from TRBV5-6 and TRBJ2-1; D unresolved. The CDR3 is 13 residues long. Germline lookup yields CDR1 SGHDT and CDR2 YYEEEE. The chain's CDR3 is CASRLEGRGEQFF. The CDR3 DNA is TGTGCCAGCAGATTGGAAGGGCGCGGTGAGCAGTTCTTC.

The CDR3 protein is CASSPLTRLTGELFF. The CDR3 bases are TGTGCCAGCAGCCCACTGACTAGGCTTACCGGGGAGCTGTTTTTT. The V call is TRBV7-3, the J call TRBJ2-2; tentative D call: TRBD2 (6 bases). Trimming cost V 5 bases and J 5 bases, with 15 bases left between them. The CDR3 runs to 15 residues. CDR1 and CDR2 from the germline V gene are SGHTA and FQGTGA.

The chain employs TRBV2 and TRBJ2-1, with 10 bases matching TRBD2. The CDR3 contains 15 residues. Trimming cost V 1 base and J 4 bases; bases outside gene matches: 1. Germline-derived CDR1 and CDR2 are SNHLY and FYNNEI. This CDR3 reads CASSEERGGYNEQFF. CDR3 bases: TGTGCCAGCAGTGAAGAGCGGGGGGGATACAATGAGCAGTTCTTC.

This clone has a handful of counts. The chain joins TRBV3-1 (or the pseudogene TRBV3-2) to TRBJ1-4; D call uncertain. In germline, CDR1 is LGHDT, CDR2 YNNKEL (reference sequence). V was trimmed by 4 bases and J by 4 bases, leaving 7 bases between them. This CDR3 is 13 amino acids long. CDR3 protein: CASSRVYNEKLFF. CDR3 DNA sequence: TGTGCCAGCAGCCGCGTTTATAATGAAAAACTGTTTTTT.

The CDR3 region is CALTLQLSGNTIYF. In DNA, the CDR3 is TGTGCCCTCACGTTACAACTCTCTGGAAACACCATATATTTT. This chain connects TRBV30 to TRBJ1-3; no reliable D call. CDR1 and CDR2 (germline): GTSNPN, SVGIG (reference sequence). This CDR3 has 14 residues. The ends were cut back, 8 bases at V and 0 bases at J, with 14 bases in the middle.

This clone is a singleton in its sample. The chain's CDR3 is CASSEAPQGPYEQYV. CDR3 sequence (DNA): TGTGCCAGCAGTGAAGCGCCCCAGGGCCCTTACGAGCAGTACGTC. J is TRBJ2-7 and V is TRBV2, with D maybe TRBD1 (5 bases). The CDR3 is made up of 15 amino acids. V shed 0 bases and J shed 4 bases, with 13 bases lying between them. In germline, CDR1 is SNHLY, CDR2 FYNNEI.

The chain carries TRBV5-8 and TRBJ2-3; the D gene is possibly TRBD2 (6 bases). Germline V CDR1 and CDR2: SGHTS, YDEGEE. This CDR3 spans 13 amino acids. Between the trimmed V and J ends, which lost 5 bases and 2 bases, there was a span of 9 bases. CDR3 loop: CASRGGYTDTQYF. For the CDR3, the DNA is TGTGCCAGCAGGGGGGGATACACAGATACGCAGTATTTT.

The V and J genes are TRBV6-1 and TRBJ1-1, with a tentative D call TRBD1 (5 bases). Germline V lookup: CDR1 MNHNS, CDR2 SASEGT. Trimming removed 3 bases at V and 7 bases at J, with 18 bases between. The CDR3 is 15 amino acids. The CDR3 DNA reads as TGTGCCAGCAGTGAGGGATCCACAGGAGCTCTTGAAGCTTTCTTT. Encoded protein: CASSEGSTGALEAFF.

CDR3 loop: CASSSLGGSYEQYV. The CDR3 nucleotides read TGTGCCAGCAGTTCCCTCGGGGGCTCCTACGAGCAGTACGTC. The chain uses TRBV6-2 or TRBV6-3 and TRBJ2-7; weak D call: TRBD2 (6 bases). The germline CDR1 and CDR2 sequences are MNHEY and SVGEGT. V dropped 4 bases and J dropped 0 bases, with 10 bases sitting between them. The CDR3 runs 14 residues.

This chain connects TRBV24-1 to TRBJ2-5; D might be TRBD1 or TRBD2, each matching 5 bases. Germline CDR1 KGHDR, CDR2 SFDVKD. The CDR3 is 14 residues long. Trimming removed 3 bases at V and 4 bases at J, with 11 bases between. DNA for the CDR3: TGTGCCACCAGTGATACGGGGACGGGAGAGACCCAGTACTTC. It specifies CATSDTGTGETQYF.